The rows below give T cell receptor beta chains drawn from one sample of a study of shared clonotypes between healthy human individuals. Here immunoSEQ multiplex PCR was the method, and the copy in TCRdb shows in-frame clones only, minus some. The data contain about 2 million clones, about 95% of them singletons. The source material was naive CD8+ T cells sorted from blood. Receptors originate from a man between 18 and 29 years old in good health. CDR3s include the opening cysteine and the closing phenylalanine or tryptophan. The order of the fields is clone size, V gene, J gene, D gene, CDR3 DNA, CDR3 protein. D genes are given only for firm matches. Rows give clone size only sometimes, using once, few, many, or a class for an expanded clone.

>few|TRBV11-2|TRBJ1-2|.
TGTGCCAGCAGCTTTTTAGGGGTGGAGGGCTACACCTTC
CASSFLGVEGYTF
>once|TRBV4-1|TRBJ2-1|TRBD2
TGCGCCAGCAGCCAAGGCGGGGGGGCGGATGAGCAGTTCTTC
CASSQGGGADEQFF
>.|TRBV21-1|TRBJ2-3|.
TGTGCCAGCAGCAAAGCGGACTTTACAGATACGCAGTATTTT
CASSKADFTDTQYF
>.|TRBV19|TRBJ1-5|.
TGTGCCAGTAGTATATGGGATAGCAATCAGCCCCAGCATTTT
CASSIWDSNQPQHF
>.|TRBV7-9|TRBJ1-1|.
TGTGCCAGCAGCTCGGAACTCGATTCTGGTGAAGCTTTCTTT
CASSSELDSGEAFF
>.|TRBV28|TRBJ1-5|.
TGTGCCAGCACCATCGGTAATAGCAATCAGCCCCAGCATTTT
CASTIGNSNQPQHF
>few|TRBV20-1|TRBJ1-1|TRBD1
TGCAGTGCTCCTTGGACAGGTGGAGCTTTCTTT
CSAPWTGGAFF
>.|TRBV7-6|TRBJ2-1|.
TGTGCCAGCAGCTTAAATTACAATGAGCAGTTCTTC
CASSLNYNEQFF
>.|TRBV6-1|TRBJ1-5|.
TGTGCCAGCAGTGAACGAGGGCAGCCCCAGCATTTT
CASSERGQPQHF
>.|TRBV5-5|TRBJ2-7|.
TGTGCCAGCAGCTTGGCCATTCCCTACGAGCAGTACTTC
CASSLAIPYEQYF
>.|TRBV5-6|TRBJ2-1|TRBD2
TGTGCCAGCAGCTTCGAGGGAGGGATGGGTACCTACAATGAGCAGTTCTTC
CASSFEGGMGTYNEQFF
>once|TRBV6-5|TRBJ2-1|.
TGTGCCAGCAGTTACGACGGAGGGGCGGGGGAGCAGTTCTTC
CASSYDGGAGEQFF
>.|TRBV6-1|TRBJ1-2|TRBD1
TGTGCCAGCAGTGAAGGAGGGACAGGGGATGGCTACACCTTC
CASSEGGTGDGYTF
>.|TRBV2|TRBJ1-4|.
TGTGCCAGCAGGGATGGACAAGGGGAAAAACTGTTTTTT
CASRDGQGEKLFF
>.|TRBV15|TRBJ2-7|TRBD2
TGTGCCACCAGTCCCGGACTAGCGGGGTCCTACGAGCAGTACTTC
CATSPGLAGSYEQYF
>.|TRBV7-9|TRBJ2-7|.
TGTGCCAGCAGCTTAGATACCGGCGGGGCGAGCTCCTACGAGCAGTACTTC
CASSLDTGGASSYEQYF
>.|TRBV4-1|TRBJ1-4|TRBD1
TGCGCCAGCAGCCTCCGGGACAGTCTTAATGAAAAACTGTTTTTT
CASSLRDSLNEKLFF
>.|TRBV19|TRBJ2-1|.
TGTGCCAGTAGTATAGGGACTAACTCCTACAATGAGCAGTTCTTC
CASSIGTNSYNEQFF
>.|TRBV7-3|TRBJ2-7|TRBD1
TGTGCCAGCAGCTTATCCGGGACAGGAAACTACGAGCAGTACTTC
CASSLSGTGNYEQYF
>.|TRBV19|TRBJ2-7|.
TGTGCCAGTAGTATAGATCTGGAACTGGGGGACGAGCAGTACTTC
CASSIDLELGDEQYF
>.|TRBV2|TRBJ2-1|.
TGTGCCAGCAGTGAGGTCACCCTGGGGTACAATGAGCAGTTCTTC
CASSEVTLGYNEQFF
>.|TRBV29-1|TRBJ2-2|.
TGCAGCGTTGATATGCAGGGGTCGTCCGGGGAGCTGTTTTTT
CSVDMQGSSGELFF
>.|TRBV7-9|TRBJ2-7|TRBD2
TGTGCCAGCAGCTTAGCGGGAGGGCGGGCCGGCTCCTACGAGCAGTACTTC
CASSLAGGRAGSYEQYF
>.|TRBV13|TRBJ2-1|.
TGTGCCAGCAGTTCCGGGACTCACAATGAGCAGTTCTTC
CASSSGTHNEQFF
>.|TRBV13|TRBJ1-1|.
TGTGCCAGTACAAACAATGGGGACACTGAAGCTTTCTTT
CASTNNGDTEAFF
>once|TRBV13|TRBJ2-5|TRBD2
TGTGCCAGCAGCACCCGGGGCGGGGGGGAGACCCAGTACTTC
CASSTRGGGETQYF
>.|TRBV28|TRBJ2-2|TRBD1
TGTGCCAGCAGTTTCTTAACGGGACAGGGGACCGGGGAGCTGTTTTTT
CASSFLTGQGTGELFF
>.|TRBV6-5|TRBJ2-7|TRBD1
TGTGCCAGCAGTTACTTCTCCGGGACAGGGTCCTACGAGCAGTACTTC
CASSYFSGTGSYEQYF
>.|TRBV6-5|TRBJ1-2|.
TGTGCCAGCCGGGGAAACAGGGATTTCAGTTATGGCTACACCTTC
CASRGNRDFSYGYTF
>once|TRBV28|TRBJ2-7|.
TGTGCCAGCAGCGCCCCTAACGAGCAGTACTTC
CASSAPNEQYF
>.|TRBV4-1|TRBJ2-7|.
TGCGCCAGCAGCCAACACTCCGGGGGGCCCGCTGTTTCCTACGAGCAGTACTTC
CASSQHSGGPAVSYEQYF
>.|TRBV19|TRBJ1-1|.
TGTGCCAGTAGTGGTGGGGGATGGAACACTGAAGCTTTCTTT
CASSGGGWNTEAFF
>.|TRBV6-4|TRBJ2-1|.
TGTGCCAGCAGTGAGGTGGGACTTCTCAATGAGCAGTTCTTC
CASSEVGLLNEQFF
>.|TRBV27|TRBJ1-3|.
TGTGCCAGCAGTTTAGACGGGGACTCTGGAAACACCATATATTTT
CASSLDGDSGNTIYF
>.|TRBV27|TRBJ2-2|.
TGTGCCAGCAGTTCCAGGGGTTTTGGCACCGGGGAGCTGTTTTTT
CASSSRGFGTGELFF
>.|TRBV13|TRBJ2-3|TRBD1
TGTGCCAGCAGCGCGCGACAGGGAAACACAGATACGCAGTATTTT
CASSARQGNTDTQYF
>.|TRBV7-9|TRBJ2-1|TRBD1
TGTGCCAGCAGCTTAGAGGCAGGGGGTAATGAGCAGTTCTTC
CASSLEAGGNEQFF
>.|TRBV18|TRBJ2-3|TRBD2
TGTGCCAGCTCACCTAGCGGGGGGGACGATACGCAGTATTTT
CASSPSGGDDTQYF
>.|TRBV5-4|TRBJ2-1|TRBD2
TGTGCCAGCAGCTTCTTAGCGGGGAGAGGTGAGCAGTTCTTC
CASSFLAGRGEQFF
>.|TRBV4-1|TRBJ1-1|.
TGCGCCAGCAGCCCAGTCGGGGGGGACACTGAAGCTTTCTTT
CASSPVGGDTEAFF
>.|TRBV5-6|TRBJ1-6|.
TGTGCCAGCAGCGGAATGGAGCCTCCCCTCCACTTT
CASSGMEPPLHF
>.|TRBV7-9|TRBJ2-7|TRBD1
TGTGCCAGCAGCCCCCCGGGACAGGGGTACGAGCAGTACTTC
CASSPPGQGYEQYF
>.|TRBV28|TRBJ2-2|.
TGTGCCAGCAGTTTATGGGGCAGCAAAATCACCGGGGAGCTGTTTTTT
CASSLWGSKITGELFF
>.|TRBV27|TRBJ2-2|TRBD2
TGTGCCAGCAGTTTAGGGACTAGCGGCGGGGAGCTGTTTTTT
CASSLGTSGGELFF
>.|TRBV30|TRBJ2-7|TRBD2
TGTGCCTGGAGTATCAGCGGGAGTTACGAGCAGTACTTC
CAWSISGSYEQYF
>.|TRBV11-2|TRBJ2-1|.
TGTGCCAGCAGCTTAGCCGGACTAAACAATGAGCAGTTCTTC
CASSLAGLNNEQFF
>.|TRBV13|TRBJ1-1|.
TGTGCCAGCAGCTGGGGGGGAATTGGCACTGAAGCTTTCTTT
CASSWGGIGTEAFF
>few|TRBV19|TRBJ1-2|.
TGTGCCAGTAGCATCGACGGGACGGATATTAACTATGGCTACACCTTC
CASSIDGTDINYGYTF
>.|TRBV7-3|TRBJ1-1|TRBD1
TGTGCCAGCAGCTATTTCACAGGGGGTGAAGCTTTCTTT
CASSYFTGGEAFF
>.|TRBV18|TRBJ2-7|.
TGTGCCAGCTCACCACCGGGGTCAGGGAATGAGCAGTACTTC
CASSPPGSGNEQYF